The 14 T cell receptor beta chains below all came from one sample that was sequenced in a study of identical twins. TCRdb independently ran MiXCR on the 5' RACE reads; one entry per CDR3 protein. This table holds a few hundred thousand distinct CDR3 sequences, 18% found once. Material: naive T cells sorted from blood. These receptors came from a man aged 45 to 65 in good health.

This clonotype was seen more than once but under ten times. The rearrangement joins TRBV10-3 to TRBJ2-7, with a weak D call TRBD2 (5 bases). From germline, CDR1 is ENHRY and CDR2 SYGVKD. With 3 bases removed from V and 2 bases from J, the gap between germline ends came to 11 bases. The CDR3 is made up of 14 amino acids. CDR3 nucleotides: TGTGCCATCAGTGATGGAACTAGAACCTACGAGCAGTACTTC. Protein sequence: CAISDGTRTYEQYF.

This clonotype was counted many times. The V call is TRBV7-8, the J call TRBJ2-1; D is possibly TRBD2 (5 bases). Germline CDR1 and CDR2: SGHVS and FQNEAQ. V was pared by 0 bases and J by 4 bases, with 13 bases between. This CDR3 has 16 residues. The CDR3 here is CASSLARALPYNEQFF. The CDR3 coding sequence is TGTGCCAGCAGCTTAGCGAGGGCACTACCATACAATGAGCAGTTCTTC.

In its sample, this clonotype is large (0.1 to 1%). This chain joins TRBV28 and TRBJ2-1; a possible D gene is TRBD2 (6 bases). Germline V gives CDR1 MDHEN, CDR2 SYDVKM. The CDR3 totals 14 residues. Deletions cut 8 bases from V and 2 bases from J, with 13 bases between. The CDR3 DNA reads as TGTGCCAGCCCGGGGGTTCCCCCCTACAATGAGCAGTTCTTC. Amino acid sequence: CASPGVPPYNEQFF.

This clonotype occurred many times. The V gene is TRBV12-3 or TRBV12-4, the J gene TRBJ2-7; D is unclear. CDR3 length: 14 amino acids. Trimming stripped 4 bases from V and 3 bases from J, with 13 bases between. In DNA form, the CDR3 reads TGTGCCAGCAGTTCCCCCCGAATGAACTACGAGCAGTACTTC. This sequence encodes CASSSPRMNYEQYF.

Only a few counts were recorded for this clonotype. The chain links TRBV15 to TRBJ1-1, with a possible D match to TRBD1 (5 bases). Deletions cut 2 bases from V and 10 bases from J, with 17 bases between. Germline values: CDR1 LNHNV, CDR2 YYDKDF (reference sequence). The CDR3 spans 14 residues. The CDR3, as DNA: TGTGCCACCAGCAGACGCGGACATGCCCTCGGAGCTTTCTTT. Its protein product is CATSRRGHALGAFF.

This clonotype was observed many times. Here the CDR3 reads CSVDGLAGPDTQYF. CDR3 nucleotides: TGCAGCGTCGACGGACTGGCCGGCCCAGATACGCAGTATTTT. The chain couples TRBV29-1 to TRBJ2-3, with D tentatively TRBD2 (5 bases). This CDR3 is built from 14 residues. The V end was cut by 6 bases, the J end by 4 bases, with 17 bases between. CDR1 is SQVTM and CDR2 is ANQGSEA in the germline V gene.

There are many counts of this clonotype. V is TRBV3-1 and J is TRBJ2-7; 8 bases line up with TRBD1. Germline loops: CDR1 LGHDT, CDR2 YNNKEL (reference sequence). This CDR3 is 15 amino acids long. V lost 4 bases to trimming and J lost 0 bases; unmatched junction nucleotides: 5. The CDR3 protein is CASSLGQVSSYEQYF. CDR3 DNA: TGTGCCAGCAGCCTGGGACAGGTGAGCTCCTACGAGCAGTACTTC.

This clonotype has a handful of counts. The chain recombines TRBV5-1 with TRBJ2-2; the D gene is possibly TRBD1 (5 bases). Trimming took 4 bases from V and 4 from J, leaving 14 bases between them. CDR3 length: 15 amino acids. Per the germline V gene, CDR1 is SGHRS and CDR2 is YFSETQ. The CDR3 is CASSPGRVTTGELFF. The CDR3 nucleotides read TGCGCCAGCAGCCCGGGCAGGGTGACCACCGGGGAGCTGTTTTTT.

This clonotype was found many times. The chain carries TRBV7-2 and TRBJ2-3, with a tentative D call TRBD1 (5 bases). Germline CDR1 and CDR2: SGHTA and FQGNSA. The V gene lost 3 bases and the J gene lost 6 bases, with 13 bases spanning the gap. The length of the CDR3 is 14 residues. The CDR3 region is CASSLQDSRDTQYF. CDR3 sequence (DNA): TGTGCCAGCAGCTTGCAAGACAGCCGGGATACGCAGTATTTT.

This rearrangement joins TRBV12-3 or TRBV12-4 to TRBJ1-3; D uncertain. V shed 8 bases and J shed 8 bases, with 13 bases lying between them. This CDR3 has 12 residues. The CDR3 bases are TGTGCCAGCCGACCCCTCAGTGACACCATATATTTT. Protein sequence: CASRPLSDTIYF.

In this sample, this clonotype turned up many times. V usage is TRBV7-8 and J usage is TRBJ2-1; D gene ambiguous. V lost 0 bases, J lost 8 bases, and 11 bases lay in between. The CDR3 length is 14 residues. Germline lookup yields CDR1 SGHVS and CDR2 FQNEAQ. In DNA form, the CDR3 reads TGTGCCAGCAGCTTAGCCCCCAATTGGGATGAGCAGTTCTTC. This gives the protein CASSLAPNWDEQFF.

The V call is TRBV6-5, the J call TRBJ1-6, with D unresolved. The length of the CDR3 is 15 residues. CDR1 is MNHEY, CDR2 SVGAGI, per germline. The V end lost 3 bases, the J end lost 8 bases, and 14 bases lay between the germline ends. The CDR3 sequence is CASSYWRARDSPLHF. CDR3 coding DNA: TGTGCCAGCAGTTATTGGAGGGCGAGGGATTCACCCCTCCACTTT.

In its sample, this clonotype was seen many times. The gene calls are TRBV20-1 and TRBJ1-2; tentative D call: TRBD1 (6 bases). Trimming took off 5 bases at V and 4 bases at J, with 17 bases between the two ends. CDR1 is DFQATT and CDR2 is SNEGSKA in the germline V gene (reference sequence). The CDR3 runs to 14 residues. The CDR3: CSALNHRVFYGYTF. The CDR3 bases are TGCAGTGCTTTAAACCACAGGGTTTTCTATGGCTACACCTTC.

Note on this clonotype: This clone may be a read error of a much larger clone one base away. The CDR3 spells CARSPQSWPSYEQYF. The CDR3 coding sequence is TGTGCCCGCAGTCCCCAGTCTTGGCCCTCCTACGAGCAGTACTTC. This chain links TRBV28 with TRBJ2-7; D ambiguous. Germline loops: CDR1 MDHEN, CDR2 SYDVKM. This CDR3 contains 15 residues.